This section outlines one T cell receptor beta chain sequence together with its context. This sample is drawn from a study of blood T cell repertoires in COVID-19. Study-wide context: Sources were T cells, B-cell-depleted T cells, or PBMCs; the material itself was cDNA or gDNA.

Germline CDR1 and CDR2: MNHEY and SMNVEV (reference sequence). The V and J ends lost 2 bases and 2 bases respectively, with 10 bases between them. The CDR3 has 14 residues. In the original workflow: Amplification of reference gene primers was used by the study to estimate nucleated cell counts. The protocol was immunoSEQ multiplex PCR, while the TCRdb copy is restricted to in-frame clones and leaves out a portion. The V and J calls and clone size were taken over from that table, and D and trimming were inferred from the DNA. Here the sample spans roughly 290,000 clones, about 88% being singletons. Specimen: peripheral blood. This receptor was identified in a woman aged 55 to 70 with acute or convalescent COVID-19. This chain joins TRBV27 and TRBJ2-7; a weak D match, TRBD2 (6 bases). CDR3 sequence reads: CASSLRRDTYEQYF. The CDR3 DNA is TGTGCCAGCAGTTTACGGCGGGATACCTACGAGCAGTACTTC.